This TCR beta chain emerged from a study of shared clonotypes between healthy human individuals. Turning to the study itself: Each donor had three CD4 naive, three CD4 memory, two CD8 naive and one CD8 memory plate. Findings and caveats of the study: Represented diversity, genetic and exposure-history alike, was limited by few donors. Larger estimated richness was generally recorded for naive subsets relative to memory subsets.

This clone was observed once. Its antigen is not identified. Other DNA sequences of this sample code for an identical CDR3. CDR1 and CDR2 (germline): SGHNT, YYREEE (reference sequence). Trimming removed 0 bases from V and 5 bases from J, with 9 bases in between. CDR3 length equals 14 residues. Sequenced by immunoSEQ multiplex PCR; TCRdb stores in-frame clones only, minus some. Here the sample spans more than 850,000 clones, around 78% being singletons. The material sequenced was memory CD4+ T cells from PBMCs. Subset of the sample: CD45RA-negative fraction. This clonotype was obtained from a man aged 18-30 years in good health. Some clones in this sample may be carry-over from other donors' samples. The rearrangement links TRBV5-4 to TRBJ1-5; D uncertain. The CDR3 DNA follows: TGTGCCAGCAGCTTGGGCGGTGGCGATCAGCCCCAGCATTTT. Protein sequence: CASSLGGGDQPQHF.